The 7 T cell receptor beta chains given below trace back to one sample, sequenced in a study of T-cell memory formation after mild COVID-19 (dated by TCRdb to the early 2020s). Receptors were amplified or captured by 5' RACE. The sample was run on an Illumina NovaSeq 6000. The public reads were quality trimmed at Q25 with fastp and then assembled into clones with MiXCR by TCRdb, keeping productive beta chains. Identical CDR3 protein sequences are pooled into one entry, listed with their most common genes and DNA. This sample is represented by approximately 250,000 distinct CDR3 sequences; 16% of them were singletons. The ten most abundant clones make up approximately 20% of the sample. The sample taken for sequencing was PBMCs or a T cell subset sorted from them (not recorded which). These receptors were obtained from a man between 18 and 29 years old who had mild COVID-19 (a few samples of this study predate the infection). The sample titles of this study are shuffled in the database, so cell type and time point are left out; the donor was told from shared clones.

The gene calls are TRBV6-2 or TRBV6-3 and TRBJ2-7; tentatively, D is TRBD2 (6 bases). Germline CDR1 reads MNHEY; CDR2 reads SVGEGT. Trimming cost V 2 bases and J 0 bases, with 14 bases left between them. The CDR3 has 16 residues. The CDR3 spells CASSYGWVADSYEQYF. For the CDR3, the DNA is TGTGCCAGCAGTTACGGGTGGGTAGCGGACTCCTACGAGCAGTACTTC.

CDR3 DNA sequence: TGCAGCGTTCGGGGAGGAGAGACCCAGTACTTC. Translated, it gives CSVRGGETQYF. This chain links TRBV29-1 with TRBJ2-5, with a weak D call TRBD2 (6 bases). Per the germline V gene, CDR1 is SQVTM and CDR2 is ANQGSEA. The CDR3 has 11 amino acids. Between the trimmed V and J ends, which lost 5 bases and 4 bases, there was a span of 8 bases.

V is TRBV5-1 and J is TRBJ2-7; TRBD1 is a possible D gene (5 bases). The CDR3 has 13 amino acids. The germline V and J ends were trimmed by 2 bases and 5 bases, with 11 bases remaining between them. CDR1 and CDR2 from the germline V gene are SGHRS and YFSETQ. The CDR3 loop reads CASSFNRQNEQYF. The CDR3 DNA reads TGCGCCAGCAGCTTCAACAGGCAGAACGAGCAGTACTTC.

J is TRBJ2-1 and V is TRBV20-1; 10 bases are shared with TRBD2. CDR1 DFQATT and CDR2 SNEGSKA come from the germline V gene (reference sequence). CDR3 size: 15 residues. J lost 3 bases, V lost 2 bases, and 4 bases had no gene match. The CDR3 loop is CSARPLAGVYNEQFF. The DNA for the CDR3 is TGCAGTGCTAGACCTCTAGCGGGAGTCTACAATGAGCAGTTCTTC.

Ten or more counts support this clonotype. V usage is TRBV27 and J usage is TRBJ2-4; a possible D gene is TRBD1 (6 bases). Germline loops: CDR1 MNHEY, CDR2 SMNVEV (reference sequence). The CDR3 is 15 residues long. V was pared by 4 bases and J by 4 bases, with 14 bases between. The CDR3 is CASSSGALIKNIQYF. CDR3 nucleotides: TGTGCCAGCAGTTCAGGGGCCCTGATTAAAAACATTCAGTACTTC.

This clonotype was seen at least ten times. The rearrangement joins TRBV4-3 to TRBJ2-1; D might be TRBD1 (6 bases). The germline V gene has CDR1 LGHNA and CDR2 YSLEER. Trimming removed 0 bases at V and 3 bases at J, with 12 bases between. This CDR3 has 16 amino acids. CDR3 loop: CASSQDWVGGYNEQFF. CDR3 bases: TGCGCCAGCAGCCAAGATTGGGTAGGGGGCTACAATGAGCAGTTCTTC.

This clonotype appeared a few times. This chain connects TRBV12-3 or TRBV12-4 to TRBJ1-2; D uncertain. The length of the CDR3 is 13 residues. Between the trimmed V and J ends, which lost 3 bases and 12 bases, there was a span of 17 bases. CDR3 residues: CASSLGSDQIHTF. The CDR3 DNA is TGTGCCAGCAGTTTGGGATCAGACCAGATCCACACCTTC.